This T cell receptor beta chain is from a study of T-cell memory formation after mild COVID-19. Whole-study findings and limits: The study detected some responding clones in pre-infection memory, suggesting cross-reactive memory joined. Day 15 to 85 contractors were CD4/CD8 balanced; later expanders leaned CD4+.

Researchers used 5'RACE with constant-segment primers to make TCR alpha and TCR beta cDNA libraries that carry sample barcodes and UMIs. One entry per CDR3 protein results from TCRdb running MiXCR on the 5' RACE reads. The data show roughly 100,000 distinct CDR3 sequences, with about 17% seen just once and around 28% held by the top ten. Germline CDR1 reads SEHNR; CDR2 reads FQNEAQ (reference sequence). The CDR3 loop spans 19 amino acids. V lost 1 base, J lost 1 base, and 6 bases stayed unmatched. This clonotype came up once. Its antigen is still unknown. The chain uses TRBV7-9 and TRBJ2-6; the match to TRBD2 covers 11 bases. The TCR originated in an adult woman who had mild COVID-19 (a few samples of this study predate the infection). Cell type and time point are not known. The sample consisted of PBMCs or a T cell subset sorted from them (not recorded which). The CDR3 here is CASSLEGLAGGSGANVLTF. CDR3 coding DNA: TGTGCCAGCAGCTTAGAGGGCCTAGCGGGAGGATCTGGGGCCAACGTCCTGACTTTC.